These T cell receptor beta chains were read from a single sample in a study of shared clonotypes between healthy human individuals. TCRdb's table, derived via immunoSEQ multiplex PCR, lists solely in-frame clones and lacks some. The sample holds millions of clones, about 95% seen once. The specimen was naive CD8+ T cells sorted from blood. The source is a man younger than 35 in good health. CDR3s include the opening cysteine and the closing phenylalanine or tryptophan. The D gene is left open where the match is weak. Clone size is stated in some rows and not others, as once, few, many or a class when expanded.

V gene	J gene	clone size	D gene	CDR3 protein	CDR3 DNA
TRBV27	TRBJ2-7	once	NA	CASSSDGWEQYF	TGTGCCAGCAGTTCGGACGGGTGGGAGCAGTACTTC
TRBV6-1	TRBJ2-7	NA	NA	CASSEGPIYEQYF	TGTGCCAGCAGTGAGGGACCAATTTACGAGCAGTACTTC
TRBV11-2	TRBJ1-3	NA	NA	CASSLGLVGDLNSGNTIYF	TGTGCCAGCAGCTTAGGACTCGTCGGGGACTTAAACTCTGGAAACACCATATATTTT
TRBV28	TRBJ1-1	once	NA	CAVPGHPNTEAFF	TGTGCCGTTCCGGGACACCCGAACACTGAAGCTTTCTTT
TRBV4-3	TRBJ2-7	NA	NA	CASSQGVRTGEQYF	TGCGCCAGCAGCCAAGGGGTTCGGACGGGCGAGCAGTACTTC
TRBV5-6	TRBJ1-2	NA	NA	CASSFVGAGDGYTF	TGTGCCAGCAGCTTCGTAGGGGCGGGAGACGGCTACACCTTC
TRBV27	TRBJ1-5	NA	TRBD1	CASSWGQGPDQPQHF	TGTGCCAGCAGTTGGGGACAGGGGCCCGATCAGCCCCAGCATTTT
TRBV28	TRBJ1-1	once	TRBD1	CASSLWRTGPMNTEAFF	TGTGCCAGCAGTTTATGGAGGACAGGGCCGATGAACACTGAAGCTTTCTTT
TRBV7-8	TRBJ2-3	NA	NA	CASSTEFRETTDTQYF	TGTGCCAGCAGCACAGAGTTCCGGGAGACGACAGATACGCAGTATTTT
TRBV6-5	TRBJ1-2	NA	NA	CASTEDRDYGYTF	TGTGCCAGCACCGAAGATAGGGACTATGGCTACACCTTC
TRBV2	TRBJ1-5	NA	NA	CASGSRWGNQPQHF	TGTGCCAGTGGCAGTCGGTGGGGCAATCAGCCCCAGCATTTT
TRBV4-2	TRBJ2-7	once	TRBD2	CASSQVTSGGYEQYF	TGTGCCAGCAGCCAAGTTACTAGCGGGGGGTACGAGCAGTACTTC
TRBV7-9	TRBJ2-1	NA	NA	CASSYDGDEQFF	TGTGCCAGCAGCTACGACGGGGACGAGCAGTTCTTC
TRBV9	TRBJ2-2	NA	TRBD2	CASSALPGLVDGELFF	TGTGCCAGCAGCGCCCTCCCGGGACTAGTCGACGGGGAGCTGTTTTTT
TRBV6-5	TRBJ1-1	NA	NA	CASSYSWDLEAFF	TGTGCCAGCAGTTACTCGTGGGATCTTGAAGCTTTCTTT
TRBV10-2	TRBJ2-3	NA	NA	CASNSGYTDTQYF	TGCGCCAGCAATAGCGGTTACACAGATACGCAGTATTTT
TRBV7-9	TRBJ1-4	NA	NA	CASSLVGEANEKLFF	TGTGCCAGCAGCTTGGTCGGGGAGGCTAATGAAAAACTGTTTTTT
TRBV7-8	TRBJ2-3	NA	TRBD2	CASSPRLAGVVDTQYF	TGTGCCAGCAGCCCCCGACTAGCGGGAGTGGTAGATACGCAGTATTTT
TRBV29-1	TRBJ2-1	once	NA	CSVVKVGEQFF	TGCAGCGTTGTGAAGGTGGGTGAGCAGTTCTTC
TRBV6-7	TRBJ2-3	NA	NA	CASRKQGFIDTQYF	TGTGCCAGCAGAAAGCAGGGTTTCATAGATACGCAGTATTTT
TRBV12-1	TRBJ2-7	NA	NA	CASSLIPWGGTESYEQYF	TGTGCCAGCAGCTTGATTCCTTGGGGCGGGACAGAATCCTACGAGCAGTACTTC
TRBV28	TRBJ2-7	NA	TRBD2	CATSQSGGDEQYF	TGTGCCACAAGCCAGTCGGGGGGGGACGAGCAGTACTTC
TRBV5-4	TRBJ1-1	NA	NA	CASSWSGGNTEAFF	TGTGCCAGCAGCTGGTCGGGGGGGAACACTGAAGCTTTCTTT
TRBV11-2	TRBJ2-2	NA	NA	CASSLVVPGELFF	TGTGCCAGCAGCTTAGTAGTGCCCGGGGAGCTGTTTTTT
TRBV7-6	TRBJ2-7	NA	TRBD1	CASSSGQGEQYF	TGTGCCAGCAGCTCCGGACAGGGTGAGCAGTACTTC
TRBV5-6	TRBJ2-2	NA	NA	CASSLSGELFF	TGTGCCAGCAGCTTGAGCGGGGAGCTGTTTTTT
TRBV4-3	TRBJ1-2	NA	NA	CASSQDPGGGRGYTF	TGCGCCAGCAGCCAAGATCCAGGCGGGGGACGTGGCTACACCTTC
TRBV4-3	TRBJ1-1	once	TRBD1	CASSITGGTEAFF	TGCGCCAGCAGCATAACAGGGGGCACTGAAGCTTTCTTT
TRBV5-5	TRBJ1-5	NA	NA	CASSLEWTDPLRSQHF	TGTGCCAGCAGCTTGGAGTGGACAGACCCCCTAAGGTCCCAGCATTTT
TRBV29-1	TRBJ2-7	NA	NA	CSVYSPGQPPYEQYF	TGCAGCGTATATAGTCCCGGCCAACCCCCCTACGAGCAGTACTTC
TRBV7-9	TRBJ2-7	NA	NA	CASSQGGNYEQYF	TGTGCCAGCAGCCAAGGGGGGAACTACGAGCAGTACTTC
TRBV27	TRBJ2-7	NA	TRBD1	CASSFAGGWSSYEQYF	TGTGCCAGCAGTTTTGCAGGGGGTTGGAGCTCCTACGAGCAGTACTTC
TRBV28	TRBJ2-7	NA	NA	CASRSLGGAYEQYF	TGTGCCAGCAGGTCCCTCGGAGGGGCCTACGAGCAGTACTTC
TRBV6-1	TRBJ2-7	NA	NA	CASSEDRATYEQYF	TGTGCCAGCAGTGAAGACCGGGCAACCTACGAGCAGTACTTC
TRBV5-1	TRBJ2-7	NA	TRBD1	CASSLMGQGNDEQYF	TGCGCCAGCAGCTTGATGGGACAGGGAAACGACGAGCAGTACTTC
TRBV19	TRBJ2-2	NA	TRBD2	CASSVGLAGGDTGELFF	TGTGCCAGTAGTGTCGGACTAGCGGGAGGAGACACCGGGGAGCTGTTTTTT
TRBV21-1	TRBJ1-1	NA	NA	CASSKCWDNTEAFF	TGTGCCAGCAGCAAATGCTGGGATAACACTGAAGCTTTCTTT
TRBV11-2	TRBJ1-2	once	NA	CASSLTVYYGYTF	TGTGCCAGCAGCTTAACAGTCTACTATGGCTACACCTTC
TRBV7-9	TRBJ1-5	NA	NA	CASSLGAGANQPQHF	TGTGCCAGCAGCTTAGGGGCAGGGGCCAATCAGCCCCAGCATTTT
TRBV7-2	TRBJ2-7	NA	TRBD2	CASSFSPPETSVPYEQYF	TGTGCCAGCAGCTTTTCCCCCCCGGAGACTAGCGTCCCATACGAGCAGTACTTC
TRBV5-1	TRBJ1-2	NA	TRBD1	CASSTATGESGYTF	TGCGCCAGCAGCACAGCTACAGGGGAAAGTGGCTACACCTTC